The rows below give T cell receptor beta chains drawn from one sample of a study of blood T cell repertoires in COVID-19. TCRdb's table, derived via immunoSEQ multiplex PCR, lists solely in-frame clones and lacks some. The sample shows 200,000 to 250,000 clones, just over 85% of them seen only once. Material: peripheral blood. These receptors came from a man between 18 and 29 years old with active or convalescent COVID-19. CDR3s leave out the opening cysteine and the closing phenylalanine or tryptophan.

j_call v_call cdr3_aa
TRBJ1-1 TRBV27 ASRPLNPITEAF
TRBJ1-1 TRBV14 ASSRTGGRTEAF
TRBJ1-1 TRBV9 ASSVWDRVNTEAF
TRBJ2-1 TRBV5-1 ASSLEGGRALSYNEQF
TRBJ2-1 TRBV14 ASSHDNEQF
TRBJ1-4 TRBV6-5 ASSYSPARGEKLF
TRBJ1-1 TRBV30 AGIGQTNTEAF
TRBJ2-7 TRBV7-2 ASSAIAWGGEQY
TRBJ1-5 TRBV30 AWSVGGADQPQH
TRBJ2-7 TRBV11-1 ASSLDSGLAAYEQY
TRBJ2-1 TRBV27 ASSVDRGLSEQF
TRBJ1-2 TRBV30 AWSAGQGFFYT
TRBJ1-2 TRBV6-6 ASTDSVYGYT
TRBJ1-5 TRBV20-1 SASDRVEPQH
TRBJ2-1 TRBV5-1 ASSLSYNEQF
TRBJ2-3 TRBV6-4 ASSVRGQGTDTQY
TRBJ2-1 TRBV12-5 ASGLPFGGPSHRSYNEQF
TRBJ1-5 TRBV9 ASSVGGLSNQPQH
TRBJ2-1 TRBV6-7 ASSYFARSSYNEQF
TRBJ1-1 TRBV4-2 ASSQARGGVGNTEAF